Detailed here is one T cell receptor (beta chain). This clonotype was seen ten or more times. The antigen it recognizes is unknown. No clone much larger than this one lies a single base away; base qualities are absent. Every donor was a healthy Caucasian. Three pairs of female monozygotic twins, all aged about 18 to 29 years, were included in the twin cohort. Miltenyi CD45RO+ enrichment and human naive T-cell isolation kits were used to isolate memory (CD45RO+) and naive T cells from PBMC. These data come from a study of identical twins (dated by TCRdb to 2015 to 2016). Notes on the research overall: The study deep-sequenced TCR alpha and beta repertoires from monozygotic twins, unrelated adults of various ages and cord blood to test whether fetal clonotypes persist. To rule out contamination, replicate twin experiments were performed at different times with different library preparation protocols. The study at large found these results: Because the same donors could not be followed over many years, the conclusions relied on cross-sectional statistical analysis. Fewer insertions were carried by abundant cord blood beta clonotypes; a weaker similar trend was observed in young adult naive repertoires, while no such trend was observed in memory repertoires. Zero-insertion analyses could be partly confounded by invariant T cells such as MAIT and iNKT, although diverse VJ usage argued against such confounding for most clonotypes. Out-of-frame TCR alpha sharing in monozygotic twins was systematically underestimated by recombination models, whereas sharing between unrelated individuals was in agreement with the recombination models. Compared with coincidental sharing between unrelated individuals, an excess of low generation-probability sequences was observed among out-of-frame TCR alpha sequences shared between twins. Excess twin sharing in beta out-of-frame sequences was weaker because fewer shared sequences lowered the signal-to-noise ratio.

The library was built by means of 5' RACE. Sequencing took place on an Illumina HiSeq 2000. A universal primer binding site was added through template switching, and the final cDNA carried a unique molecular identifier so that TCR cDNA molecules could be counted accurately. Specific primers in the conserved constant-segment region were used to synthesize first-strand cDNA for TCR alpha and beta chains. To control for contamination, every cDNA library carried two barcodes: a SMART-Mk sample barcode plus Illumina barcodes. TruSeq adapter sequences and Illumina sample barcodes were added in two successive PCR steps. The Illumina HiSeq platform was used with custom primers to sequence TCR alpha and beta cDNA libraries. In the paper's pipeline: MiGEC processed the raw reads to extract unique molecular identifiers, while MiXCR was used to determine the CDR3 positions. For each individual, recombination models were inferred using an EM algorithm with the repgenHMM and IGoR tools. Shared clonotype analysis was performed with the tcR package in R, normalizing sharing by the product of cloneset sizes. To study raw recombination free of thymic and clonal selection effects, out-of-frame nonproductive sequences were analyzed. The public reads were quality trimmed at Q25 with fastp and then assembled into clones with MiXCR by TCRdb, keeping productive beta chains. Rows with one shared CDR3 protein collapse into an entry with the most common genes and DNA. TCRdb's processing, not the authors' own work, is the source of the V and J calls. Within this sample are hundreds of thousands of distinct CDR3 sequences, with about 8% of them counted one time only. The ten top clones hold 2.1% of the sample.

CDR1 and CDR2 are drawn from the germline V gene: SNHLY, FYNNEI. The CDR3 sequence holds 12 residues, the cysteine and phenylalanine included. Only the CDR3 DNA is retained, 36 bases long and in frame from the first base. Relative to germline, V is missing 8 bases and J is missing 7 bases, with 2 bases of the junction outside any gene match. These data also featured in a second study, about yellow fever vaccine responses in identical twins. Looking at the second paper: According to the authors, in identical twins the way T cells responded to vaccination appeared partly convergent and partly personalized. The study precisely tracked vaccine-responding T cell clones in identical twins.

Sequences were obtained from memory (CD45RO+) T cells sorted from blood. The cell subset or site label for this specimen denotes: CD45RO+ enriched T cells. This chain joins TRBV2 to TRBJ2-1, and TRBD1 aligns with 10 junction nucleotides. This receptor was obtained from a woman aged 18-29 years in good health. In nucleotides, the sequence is TGTGCCAGCCGGACAGGGGGGAATGAGCAGTTCTTC. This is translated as CASRTGGNEQFF.